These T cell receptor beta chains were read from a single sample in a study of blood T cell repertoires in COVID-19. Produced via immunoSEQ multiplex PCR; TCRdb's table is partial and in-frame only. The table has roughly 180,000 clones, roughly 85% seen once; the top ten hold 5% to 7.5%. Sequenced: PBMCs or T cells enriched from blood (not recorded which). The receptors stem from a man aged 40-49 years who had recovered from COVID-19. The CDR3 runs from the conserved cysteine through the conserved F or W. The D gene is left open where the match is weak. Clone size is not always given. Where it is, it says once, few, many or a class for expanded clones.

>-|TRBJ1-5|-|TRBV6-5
TGTGCCAGCAGTTTTAGTTCTTCCTCTAGCAATCAGCCCCAGCATTTT
CASSFSSSSSNQPQHF
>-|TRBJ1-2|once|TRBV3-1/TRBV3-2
TGTGCCAGCAGCCCTGACAGGCGCGGCTACACCTTC
CASSPDRRGYTF
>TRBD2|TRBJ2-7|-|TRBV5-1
TGCGCCAGCGGACTGGAGGGCGGGACTAGTCTCTACGAGCAGTACTTC
CASGLEGGTSLYEQYF
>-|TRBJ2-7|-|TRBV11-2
TGTGCCAGCAGCTTAGAACCCAGTCCCGAGCAGTACTTC
CASSLEPSPEQYF
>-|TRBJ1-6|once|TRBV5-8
TGTGCCAGCAGCTTGGTGGGCAGCGGGAATTCACCCCTCCACTTT
CASSLVGSGNSPLHF
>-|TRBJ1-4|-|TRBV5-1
TGCGCCAGCAGTTCGGTCAGGGCCCCTAATGAAAAACTGTTTTTT
CASSSVRAPNEKLFF
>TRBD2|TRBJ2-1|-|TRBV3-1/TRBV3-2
TGTGCCAGCAACGAAGGACTAGCGAGCAGCTGGCAGTTCTTC
CASNEGLASSWQFF
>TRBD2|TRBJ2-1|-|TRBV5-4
TGTGCCAGCAGCTTGCGTGGACTAGGGGCGAGATTCGACAATGAGCAGTTCTTC
CASSLRGLGARFDNEQFF
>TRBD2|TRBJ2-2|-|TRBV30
TGTGCCTGGAGCCGCGGGAGAATCGACACCGGGGAGCTGTTTTTT
CAWSRGRIDTGELFF
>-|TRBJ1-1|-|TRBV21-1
TGTGCCAGGATCCCAACAGGAGCGAACACTGAAGCTTTCTTT
CARIPTGANTEAFF
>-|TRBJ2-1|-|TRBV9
TGTGCCAGCAGCGCCCCAGGGGGGTTTGGTAATGAGCAGTTCTTC
CASSAPGGFGNEQFF
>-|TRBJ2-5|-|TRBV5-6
TGTGCCAGCAGCACGGCAGGGGTAGGGAAGGAGACCCAGTACTTC
CASSTAGVGKETQYF
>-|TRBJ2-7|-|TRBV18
TGTGCCAGCTCACCCTCAGGGGCTGGGGGAGAGCAGTACTTC
CASSPSGAGGEQYF
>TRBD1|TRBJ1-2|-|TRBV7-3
TGTGCCAGCAGCTTAAGACAGGGGGATGGCTACACCTTC
CASSLRQGDGYTF
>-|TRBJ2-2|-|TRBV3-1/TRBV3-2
TGTGCCAGCAGCCAGGTCGGCACCGGGGAGCTGTTTTTT
CASSQVGTGELFF
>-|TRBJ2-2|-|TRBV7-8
TGTGCCAGCAGCTTCCAGTTTATCCCCGGGGAGCTGTTTTTT
CASSFQFIPGELFF
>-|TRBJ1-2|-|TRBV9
TGTGCCAGCAGCAGCATCTATGGCTACACCTTC
CASSSIYGYTF
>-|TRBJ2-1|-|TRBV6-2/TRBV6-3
TGTGCCAGCAGTTACGAGGCAGGGATGCTACCGGGTGAGCAGTTCTTC
CASSYEAGMLPGEQFF
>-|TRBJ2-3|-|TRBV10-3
TGTGCCATCGCCAGAGGCGATACGCAGTATTTT
CAIARGDTQYF
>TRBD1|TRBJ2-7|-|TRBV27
TGTGCCAGCAGCCGACTAGGGACAGGGGAAAGACAGTACTTC
CASSRLGTGERQYF
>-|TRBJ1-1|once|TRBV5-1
TGCGCCAGCAGCTTGGCCAGGAGTAAACAGGTGAACACTGAAGCTTTCTTT
CASSLARSKQVNTEAFF
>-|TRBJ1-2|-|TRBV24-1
TGTGCCACCAGTGATAGCTCTGGCTACACCTTC
CATSDSSGYTF
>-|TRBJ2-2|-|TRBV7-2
TGTGCCAGCAGCTTAGCTCTCTCTAGCCCCGCCGGGGAGCTGTTTTTT
CASSLALSSPAGELFF
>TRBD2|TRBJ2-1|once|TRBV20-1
TGCAGTGCCGAACGGGGGGATGAGCAGTTCTTC
CSAERGDEQFF
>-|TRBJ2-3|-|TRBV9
TGTGCCAGCAACGGAGGGCTTAACACAGATACGCAGTATTTT
CASNGGLNTDTQYF
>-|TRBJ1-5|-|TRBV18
TGTGCCAGCTCACCCTCTCCAGGGGAGCCCCAGCATTTT
CASSPSPGEPQHF
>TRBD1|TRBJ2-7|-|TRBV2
TGTGCCAGCAGTGACCGGGACAGGGTCCACGAGCAGTACTTC
CASSDRDRVHEQYF
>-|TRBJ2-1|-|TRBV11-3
TGTGCCAGCAGCTACGCGAGAGGGGGGGGATACAATGAGCAGTTCTTC
CASSYARGGGYNEQFF
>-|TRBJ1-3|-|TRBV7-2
TGTGCCAGCAGCTTAATCGCGGCTCAGGGGGGAAACACCATATATTTT
CASSLIAAQGGNTIYF
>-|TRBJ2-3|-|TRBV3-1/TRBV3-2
TGTGCCACCGAGAACGGTGGTACGCAGTATTTT
CATENGGTQYF
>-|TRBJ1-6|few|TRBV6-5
TGTGCCAGCAGGGATATTTTGGGAGGTAATTCACCCCTCCACTTT
CASRDILGGNSPLHF
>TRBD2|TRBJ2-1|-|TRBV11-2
TGTGCCAGCAGCTTAGGACTAGCGGGCGGGAATGAGCAGTTCTTC
CASSLGLAGGNEQFF
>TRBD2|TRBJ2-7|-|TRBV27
TGTGCCAGCAGTTTCAGACTAGCGGGAGGTCACGAGCAGTACTTC
CASSFRLAGGHEQYF
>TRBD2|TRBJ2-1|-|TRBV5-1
TGCGCCAGCAGTCGCGGGAGTAACTATGAGCAGTTCTTC
CASSRGSNYEQFF
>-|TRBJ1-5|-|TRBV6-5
TGTGCCAGAGTCCCACGGAGGGCTAGCAATCAGCCCCAGCATTTT
CARVPRRASNQPQHF
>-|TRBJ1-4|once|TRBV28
TGTGCCAGCCGGGAAGGGGAAAAACTGTTTTTT
CASREGEKLFF
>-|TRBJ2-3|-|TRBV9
TGTGCCAGCAGCGTATGGGGCAGGGGAACAGATACGCAGTATTTT
CASSVWGRGTDTQYF
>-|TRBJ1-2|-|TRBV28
TGTGCCACCGGGGGTCTAGGCTACACCTTC
CATGGLGYTF
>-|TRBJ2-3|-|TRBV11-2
TGTGCCAGCAGACCCGGGATTTCACAAAGCACAGATACGCAGTATTTT
CASRPGISQSTDTQYF
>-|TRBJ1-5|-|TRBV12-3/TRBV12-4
TGTGCCAGCAGCCCAGACGGGAATCAGCCCCAGCATTTT
CASSPDGNQPQHF
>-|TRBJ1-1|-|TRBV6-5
TGTGCCGCACACGCGGGGTCTGAAGCTTTCTTT
CAAHAGSEAFF
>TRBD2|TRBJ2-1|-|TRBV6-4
TGTGCCAGCAGTCCACGACTACTAGCGGGAGGGCCTATGAATGAGCAGTTCTTC
CASSPRLLAGGPMNEQFF
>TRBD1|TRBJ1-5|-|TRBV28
TGTGCCAGTAAGGACAGGCTCAATCAGCCCCAGCATTTT
CASKDRLNQPQHF
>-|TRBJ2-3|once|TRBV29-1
TGCAGCGTTGATCGGGGCACAGATACGCAGTATTTT
CSVDRGTDTQYF
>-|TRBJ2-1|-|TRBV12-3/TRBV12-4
TGTGCCAGCAGACCTCAATCGGGGTATGAGCAGTTCTTC
CASRPQSGYEQFF
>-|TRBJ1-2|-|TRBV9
TGTGCCAGCAGCGTAGTAAACGGGGGCTACACCTTC
CASSVVNGGYTF
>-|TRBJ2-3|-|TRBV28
TGTGCCAGTGGGAAGCGGAGTCCAGATACGCAGTATTTT
CASGKRSPDTQYF
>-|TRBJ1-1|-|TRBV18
TGTGCCAGCTCACCACCGTCGGTTAACACTGAAGCTTTCTTT
CASSPPSVNTEAFF
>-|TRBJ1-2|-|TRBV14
TGTGCCAGCAGCCAAGATTTCGGGGCTAACTATGGCTACACCTTC
CASSQDFGANYGYTF
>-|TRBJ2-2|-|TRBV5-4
TGTGCCAGCAGCTTGGCCGCGAGCGGGGAGCTGTTTTTT
CASSLAASGELFF
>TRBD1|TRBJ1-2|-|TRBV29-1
TGCAGCGTGACAGGGGGGAACGGCGGCTACACCTTC
CSVTGGNGGYTF
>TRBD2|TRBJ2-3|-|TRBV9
TGTGCCAGCAGCGTGGGACTAGCGGGGTTCAGCACAGATACGCAGTATTTT
CASSVGLAGFSTDTQYF
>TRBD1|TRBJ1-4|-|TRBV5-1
TGCGCCAGCAGCGGTGGACAGGGGGCGACTGAAAAACTGTTTTTT
CASSGGQGATEKLFF
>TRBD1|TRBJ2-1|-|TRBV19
TGTGCCAGTAGTATATCGGGACAGGGATTCAAGGCCAATGAGCAGTTCTTC
CASSISGQGFKANEQFF
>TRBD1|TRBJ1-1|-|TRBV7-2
TGTGCCAGCAGCTTAGGCGGGACAGCGAACACTGAAGCTTTCTTT
CASSLGGTANTEAFF